The present entry profiles one TCR beta chain with its context. Antigen: not known. The data were obtained in a study of breast tumors, draining lymph nodes, adjacent tissues. Study conclusions and caveats: Luminal-like breast cancer showed significantly greater tumor-nontumor repertoire similarity than basal-like breast cancer did.

Samples came from axillary lymph nodes draining the breast cancer. V lost 4 bases, J lost 5 bases, and 20 bases lay in between. Germline-derived CDR1 and CDR2 are DFQATT and SNEGSKA (reference sequence). This CDR3 comprises 15 residues. A single record per CDR3 protein comes from TCRdb applying MiXCR to the multiplex PCR reads. The sample includes nearly 200,000 distinct CDR3 sequences, 31% of them seen just once. The source material was axillary lymph node tissue. The rearrangement joins TRBV20-1 to TRBJ2-5; D may be TRBD2 (6 bases). The clonotype originates from a female donor with breast cancer. Some clones in this sample may be carry-over from other donors' samples. CDR3 nucleotides: TGCAGTGCTATCGGGACTTCGAACACCGGGGAGACCCAGTACTTC. As protein: CSAIGTSNTGETQYF.